Detailed here is one TCR beta chain. V lost 4 bases, J lost 6 bases, and 19 bases lay in between. This CDR3 has 16 residues. The germline V gene encodes CDR1 ENHRY and CDR2 SYGVKD. These data originate in a study of blood T cell repertoires in COVID-19. In the study overall: The samples span acute and convalescent COVID-19 from the United States, Italy and Spain. PBMCs, B-cell-depleted T cells, or T cells provided the cDNA or gDNA that made up the material.

Sequenced by immunoSEQ multiplex PCR; TCRdb stores in-frame clones only, minus some. This sample has around 49,000 clones, with 90% to 95% found just once. The sample consisted of peripheral blood. The sequence was obtained from a man aged 60 to 69 with COVID-19, enrolled during active disease. The gene calls are TRBV10-3 and TRBJ2-1; TRBD2 is a possible D gene (6 bases). The CDR3 reads CAISGLVGSNSNEQFF. The DNA for the CDR3 is TGTGCCATCAGTGGACTAGTAGGGTCAAACTCCAATGAGCAGTTCTTC.